The clone carrying this T cell receptor (beta chain) was seen more than once but under ten times. Its antigen remains unidentified. The CDR3 is 18 residues long. Germline lookup yields CDR1 ENHRY and CDR2 SYGVKD. Germline trimming cut 10 bases from V and 1 base from J; bases unmatched to any gene: 13. These data belong to a study of beta chain features in type 1 diabetes. Broader study findings: In all four CD4+ subsets, TCRB CDR3 length was significantly, moderately reduced in type 1 diabetes.

Sequencing targeted expressed TCRB transcripts, as all isolated RNA had been reverse transcribed. The assay was immunoSEQ multiplex PCR, and TCRdb's table has in-frame clones only and misses some. The sample holds 30,000 or so clones, about two thirds seen once. Using CD45RO/CCR7/CD25/CD127/CD95/CD27, CD4+ naive, central memory, regulatory and stem cell-like memory cells were sorted. Input material: Tregs from blood. The source is a woman in her 30s with type 1 diabetes. V usage is TRBV10-3 and J usage is TRBJ2-2; 12 bases are a match to TRBD2. In nucleotides, the CDR3 is TGTGCCACAGATACTAGCGGGAGGTCTCGTAAGAACACCGGGGAGCTGTTTTTT. Encoded protein: CATDTSGRSRKNTGELFF.